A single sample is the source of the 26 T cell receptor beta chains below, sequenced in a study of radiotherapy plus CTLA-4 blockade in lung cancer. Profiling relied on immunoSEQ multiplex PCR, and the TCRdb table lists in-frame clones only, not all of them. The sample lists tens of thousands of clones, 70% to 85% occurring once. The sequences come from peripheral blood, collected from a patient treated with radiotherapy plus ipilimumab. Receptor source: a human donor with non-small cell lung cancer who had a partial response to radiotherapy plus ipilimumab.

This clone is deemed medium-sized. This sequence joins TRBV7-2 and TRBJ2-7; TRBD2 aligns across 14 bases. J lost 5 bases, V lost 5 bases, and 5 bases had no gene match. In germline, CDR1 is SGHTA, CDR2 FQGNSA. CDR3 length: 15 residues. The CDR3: CASSAGLAGANEQYF. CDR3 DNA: TGTGCCAGCAGCGCGGGACTAGCGGGGGCAAACGAGCAGTACTTC.

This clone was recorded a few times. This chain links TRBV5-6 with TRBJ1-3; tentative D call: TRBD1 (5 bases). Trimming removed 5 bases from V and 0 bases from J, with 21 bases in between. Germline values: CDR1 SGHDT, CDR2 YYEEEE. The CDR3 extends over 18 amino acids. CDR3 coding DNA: TGTGCCAGCAGAGTCACCGGGGGAATCGCGCCCTCTGGAAACACCATATATTTT. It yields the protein CASRVTGGIAPSGNTIYF.

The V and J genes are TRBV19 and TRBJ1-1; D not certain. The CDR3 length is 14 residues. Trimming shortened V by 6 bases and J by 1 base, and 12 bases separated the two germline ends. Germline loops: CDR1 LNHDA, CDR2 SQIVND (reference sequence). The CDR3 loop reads CASRIWEQNTEAFF. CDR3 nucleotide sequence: TGTGCCAGTAGGATTTGGGAGCAGAACACTGAAGCTTTCTTT.

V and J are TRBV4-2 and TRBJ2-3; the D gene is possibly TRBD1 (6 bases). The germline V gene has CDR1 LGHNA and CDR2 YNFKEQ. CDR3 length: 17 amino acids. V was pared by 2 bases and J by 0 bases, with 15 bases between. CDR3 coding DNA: TGTGCCAGCAGCCAAAAACGGACAGATAGTAGCACAGATACGCAGTATTTT. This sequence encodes CASSQKRTDSSTDTQYF.

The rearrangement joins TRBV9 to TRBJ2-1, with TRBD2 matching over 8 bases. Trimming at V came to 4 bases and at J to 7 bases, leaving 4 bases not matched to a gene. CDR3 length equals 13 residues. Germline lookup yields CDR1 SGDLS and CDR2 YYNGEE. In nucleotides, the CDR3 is TGTGCCAGCAGCTCCCGGGGGGGAAATGAGCAGTTCTTC. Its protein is CASSSRGGNEQFF. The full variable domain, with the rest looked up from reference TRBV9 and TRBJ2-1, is DSGVTQTPKHLITATGQRVTLRCSPRSGDLSVYWYQQSLDQGLQFLIQYYNGEERAKGNILERFSAQQFPDLHSELNLSSLELGDSALYFCASSSRGGNEQFFGPGTRLTVL.

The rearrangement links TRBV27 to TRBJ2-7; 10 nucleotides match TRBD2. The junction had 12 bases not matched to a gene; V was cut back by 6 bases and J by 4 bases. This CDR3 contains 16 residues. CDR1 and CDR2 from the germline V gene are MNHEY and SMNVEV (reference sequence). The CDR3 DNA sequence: TGTGCCAGCAGCCCCACCGGATCTAGCGGGGGATACGAGCAGTACTTC. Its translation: CASSPTGSSGGYEQYF.

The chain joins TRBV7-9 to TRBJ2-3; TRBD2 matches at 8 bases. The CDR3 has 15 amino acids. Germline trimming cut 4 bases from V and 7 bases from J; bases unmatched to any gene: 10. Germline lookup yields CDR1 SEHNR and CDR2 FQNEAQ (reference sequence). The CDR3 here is CASSSHGGVINTQYF. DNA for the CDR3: TGTGCCAGCAGCTCCCACGGGGGGGTCATAAATACGCAGTATTTT.

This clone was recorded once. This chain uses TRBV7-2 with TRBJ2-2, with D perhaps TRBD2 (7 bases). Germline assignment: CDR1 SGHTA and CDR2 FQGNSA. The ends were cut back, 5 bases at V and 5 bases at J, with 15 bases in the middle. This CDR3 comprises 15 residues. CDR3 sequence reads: CASSQAGTTTGELFF. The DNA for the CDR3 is TGTGCCAGCAGCCAAGCGGGGACAACGACCGGGGAGCTGTTTTTT. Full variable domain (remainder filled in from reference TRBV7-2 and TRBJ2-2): GAGVSQSPSNKVTEKGKDVELRCDPISGHTALYWYRQSLGQGLEFLIYFQGNSAPDKSGLPSDRFSAERTGGSVSTLTIQRTQQEDSAVYLCASSQAGTTTGELFFGEGSRLTVL.

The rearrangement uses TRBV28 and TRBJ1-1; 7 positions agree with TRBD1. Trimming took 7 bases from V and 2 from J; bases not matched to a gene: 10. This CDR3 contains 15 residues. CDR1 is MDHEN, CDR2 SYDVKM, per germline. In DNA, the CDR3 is TGTGCCAGCACAGAGGAGGGGGCAGGAAACACTGAAGCTTTCTTT. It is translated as CASTEEGAGNTEAFF.

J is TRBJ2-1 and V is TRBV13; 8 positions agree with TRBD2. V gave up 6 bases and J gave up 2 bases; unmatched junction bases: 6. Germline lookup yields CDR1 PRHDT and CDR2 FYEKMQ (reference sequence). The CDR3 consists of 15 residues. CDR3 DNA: TGTGCCAGCAGTCGGGCGGGGGGCACCTACAATGAGCAGTTCTTC. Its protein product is CASSRAGGTYNEQFF.

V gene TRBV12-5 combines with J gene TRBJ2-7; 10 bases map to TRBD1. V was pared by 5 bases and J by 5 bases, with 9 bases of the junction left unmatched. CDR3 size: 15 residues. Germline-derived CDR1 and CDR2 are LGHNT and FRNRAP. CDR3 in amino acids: CASGTSGTGVDEQYF. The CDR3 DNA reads TGTGCTAGTGGTACTTCCGGGACAGGGGTCGACGAGCAGTACTTC.

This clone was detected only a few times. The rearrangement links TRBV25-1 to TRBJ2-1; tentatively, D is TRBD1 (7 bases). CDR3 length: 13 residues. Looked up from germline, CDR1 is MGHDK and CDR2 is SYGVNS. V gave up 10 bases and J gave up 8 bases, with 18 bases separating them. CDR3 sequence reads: CATGDRTGDEQFF. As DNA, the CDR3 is TGTGCCACCGGGGACAGAACGGGGGATGAGCAGTTCTTC. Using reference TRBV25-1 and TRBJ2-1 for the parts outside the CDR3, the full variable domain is EADIYQTPRYLVIGTGKKITLECSQTMGHDKMYWYQQDPGMELHLIHYSYGVNSTEKGDLSSESTVSRIRTEHFPLTLESARPSHTSQYLCATGDRTGDEQFFGPGTRLTVL.

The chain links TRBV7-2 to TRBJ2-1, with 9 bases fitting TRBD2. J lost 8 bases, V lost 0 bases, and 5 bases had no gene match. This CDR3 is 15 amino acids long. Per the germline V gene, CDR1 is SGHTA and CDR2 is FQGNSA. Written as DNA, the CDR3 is TGTGCCAGCAGCTTAGCACCCGGGACTAGCTATGAGCAGTTCTTC. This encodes CASSLAPGTSYEQFF.

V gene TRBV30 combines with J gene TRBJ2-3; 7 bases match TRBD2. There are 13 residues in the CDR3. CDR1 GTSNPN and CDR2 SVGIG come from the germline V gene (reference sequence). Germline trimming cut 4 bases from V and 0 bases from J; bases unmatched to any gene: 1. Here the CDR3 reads CAWTAGSTDTQYF. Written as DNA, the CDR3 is TGTGCCTGGACAGCGGGGAGCACAGATACGCAGTATTTT.

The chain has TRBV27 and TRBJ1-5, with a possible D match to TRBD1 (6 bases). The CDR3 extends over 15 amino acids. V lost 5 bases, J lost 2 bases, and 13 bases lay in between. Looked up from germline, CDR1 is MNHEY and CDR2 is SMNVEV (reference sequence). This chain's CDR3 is CASSPGTQGNQPQHF. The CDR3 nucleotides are TGTGCCAGCAGTCCAGGGACACAAGGCAATCAGCCCCAGCATTTT.

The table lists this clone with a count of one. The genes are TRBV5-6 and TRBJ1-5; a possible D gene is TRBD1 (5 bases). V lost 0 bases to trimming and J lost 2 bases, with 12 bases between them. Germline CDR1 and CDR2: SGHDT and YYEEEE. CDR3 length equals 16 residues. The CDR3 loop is CASSLGRGRGNQPQHF. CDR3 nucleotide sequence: TGTGCCAGCAGCTTGGGGAGGGGCCGGGGCAATCAGCCCCAGCATTTT.

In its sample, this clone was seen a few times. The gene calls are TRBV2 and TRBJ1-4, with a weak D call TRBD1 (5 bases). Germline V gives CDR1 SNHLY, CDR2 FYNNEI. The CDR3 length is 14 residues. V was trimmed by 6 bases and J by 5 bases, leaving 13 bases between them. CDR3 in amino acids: CASSGGGSNEKLFF. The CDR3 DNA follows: TGTGCCAGCAGCGGCGGGGGATCGAATGAAAAACTGTTTTTT.

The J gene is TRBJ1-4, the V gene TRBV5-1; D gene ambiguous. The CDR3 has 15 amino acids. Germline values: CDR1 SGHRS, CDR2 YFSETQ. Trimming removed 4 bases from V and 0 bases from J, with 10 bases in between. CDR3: CASSPLGATNEKLFF. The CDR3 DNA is TGCGCCAGCAGCCCTCTTGGAGCAACTAATGAAAAACTGTTTTTT. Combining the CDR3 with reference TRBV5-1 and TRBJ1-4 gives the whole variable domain KAGVTQTPRYLIKTRGQQVTLSCSPISGHRSVSWYQQTPGQGLQFLFEYFSETQRNKGNFPGRFSGRQFSNSRSEMNVSTLELGDSALYLCASSPLGATNEKLFFGSGTQLSVL.

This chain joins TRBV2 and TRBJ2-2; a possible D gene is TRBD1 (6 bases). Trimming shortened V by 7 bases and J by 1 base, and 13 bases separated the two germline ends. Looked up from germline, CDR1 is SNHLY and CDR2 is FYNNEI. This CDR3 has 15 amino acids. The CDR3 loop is CASIFGTRNTGELFF. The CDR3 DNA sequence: TGTGCCAGCATTTTCGGGACAAGGAACACCGGGGAGCTGTTTTTT.

Here the CDR3 DNA reads TGTGCTAGTGGTCCGGGACAGGGACGAACCGGGGAGCTGTTTTTT. It translates to CASGPGQGRTGELFF. This chain joins TRBV12-5 and TRBJ2-2; TRBD1 matches at 9 bases. This CDR3 is 15 amino acids long. V shed 5 bases and J 5 bases; nucleotides not matched to a gene: 6. CDR1 and CDR2 (germline): LGHNT, FRNRAP.

The CDR3 loop reads CASSQTEEANVLTF. DNA for the CDR3: TGTGCCAGCAGCCAAACCGAGGAGGCCAACGTCCTGACTTTC. The gene calls are TRBV11-1 and TRBJ2-6; D not certain. This CDR3 has 14 amino acids. From germline, CDR1 is SGHAT and CDR2 FQDESV (reference sequence). V was cut by 5 bases and J by 6 bases, with 11 bases left in between.

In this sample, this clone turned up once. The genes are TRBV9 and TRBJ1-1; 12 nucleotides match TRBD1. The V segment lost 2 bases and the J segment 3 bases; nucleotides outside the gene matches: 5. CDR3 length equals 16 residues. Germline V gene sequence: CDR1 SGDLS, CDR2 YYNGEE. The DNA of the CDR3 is TGTGCCAGCAGCGTCGGGACAGGGGGCACGGACACTGAAGCTTTCTTT. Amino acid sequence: CASSVGTGGTDTEAFF.

The CDR3 protein is CASSVDPSGSYEQYF. Here the CDR3 DNA reads TGTGCCAGCAGCGTAGATCCTAGCGGGTCCTACGAGCAGTACTTC. V gene TRBV9 combines with J gene TRBJ2-5; the match to TRBD2 covers 8 bases. The assigned J gene may be wrong: the sequence end matches TRBJ2-7 better. CDR1 is SGDLS, CDR2 YYNGEE, per germline. The CDR3 consists of 15 residues.

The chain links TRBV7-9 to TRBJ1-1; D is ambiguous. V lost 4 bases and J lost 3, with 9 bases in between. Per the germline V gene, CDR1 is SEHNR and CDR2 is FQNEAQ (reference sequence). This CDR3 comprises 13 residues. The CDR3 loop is CASSYPADTEAFF. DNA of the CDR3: TGTGCCAGCAGCTACCCGGCGGACACTGAAGCTTTCTTT.

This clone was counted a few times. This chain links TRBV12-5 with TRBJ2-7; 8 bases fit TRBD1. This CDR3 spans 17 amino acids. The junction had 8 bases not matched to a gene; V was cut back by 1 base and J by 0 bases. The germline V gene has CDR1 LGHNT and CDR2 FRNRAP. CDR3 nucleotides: TGTGCTAGTGGTTTGGAAATCGGACAGGGAAGCTCCTACGAGCAGTACTTC. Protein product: CASGLEIGQGSSYEQYF.

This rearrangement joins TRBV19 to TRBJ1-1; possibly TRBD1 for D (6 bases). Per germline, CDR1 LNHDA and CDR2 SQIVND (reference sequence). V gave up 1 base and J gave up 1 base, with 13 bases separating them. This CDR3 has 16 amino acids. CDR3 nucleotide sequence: TGTGCCAGTAGTATAGGCTGGACAGACCCGAACACTGAAGCTTTCTTT. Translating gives CASSIGWTDPNTEAFF.